This passage covers 20 T cell receptor beta chains from one sample sequenced in a study of CD8 T cells in Susac syndrome. Reverse transcription used about 0.45 to 1 ug RNA and random hexamers. TCRdb independently ran MiXCR on the immunoSEQ multiplex PCR reads; one entry per CDR3 protein. Here the sample spans approximately 210,000 distinct CDR3 sequences, nearly 97% being singletons. The sequenced sample was CD4+ T cells from PBMCs. These receptors all stem from a human donor with multiple sclerosis.

This clonotype was seen once. The chain couples TRBV28 to TRBJ2-7; the match to TRBD1 covers 7 bases. The CDR3 contains 13 residues. Germline CDR1 and CDR2: MDHEN and SYDVKM. The J segment lost 7 bases and the V segment lost 6 bases, leaving 9 bases of the junction unmatched. The chain's CDR3 is CASRGQEIGEQYF. CDR3 nucleotide sequence: TGTGCCAGCAGAGGACAGGAAATTGGGGAGCAGTACTTC.

This clonotype was seen just once. One end of the junction is discordant with germline, which a read error may explain. This rearrangement joins TRBV7-7 to TRBJ2-3; possible D gene TRBD2, 6 bases. Germline CDR1 reads SSHAT; CDR2 reads FNYEAQ (reference sequence). The CDR3 totals 16 residues. Written as DNA, the CDR3 is TGTGCTAGCAGCCCCCTAGGCGGGACTCGCACAGATACGCAGTATTTT. It codes for CASSPLGGTRTDTQYF. Based on the CDR3 plus reference TRBV7-7 and TRBJ2-3, the full variable domain is GAGVSQSPRYKVTKRGQDVTLRCDPISSHATLYWYQQALGQGPEFLTYFNYEAQPDKSGLPSDRFSAERPEGSISTLTIQRTEQRDSAMYRCASSPLGGTRTDTQYFGPGTRLTVL.

The gene calls are TRBV24-1 and TRBJ2-1; 7 bases map to TRBD1. V lost 3 bases and J lost 10; bases outside the gene matches: 8. Germline CDR1 and CDR2: KGHDR and SFDVKD. There are 14 residues in the CDR3. CDR3 amino acids: CATSDRDRVWEQFF. The CDR3, as DNA: TGTGCCACCAGTGATAGAGACAGGGTCTGGGAGCAGTTCTTC.

The chain couples TRBV20-1 to TRBJ2-1, with 9 bases fitting TRBD2. The length of the CDR3 is 14 residues. J was trimmed by 8 bases and V by 5 bases; bases with no gene match: 10. Germline V gene sequence: CDR1 DFQATT, CDR2 SNEGSKA (reference sequence). The CDR3 region is CSAALAGPGDEQFF. The CDR3 region has the DNA TGCAGTGCTGCCCTAGCGGGGCCCGGGGATGAGCAGTTCTTC.

This chain connects TRBV13 to TRBJ1-4, with 10 bases fitting TRBD1. Per the germline V gene, CDR1 is PRHDT and CDR2 is FYEKMQ (reference sequence). The CDR3 is made up of 15 amino acids. J was trimmed by 8 bases and V by 5 bases; bases with no gene match: 8. The CDR3 is CASSGRQGAREKLFF. CDR3 DNA sequence: TGTGCCAGCAGCGGCCGACAGGGGGCTCGAGAAAAACTGTTTTTT.

A remark on this clonotype: Germline is not matched at one junction end, which may reflect a read error. The chain is built from TRBV7-7 and TRBJ2-1; TRBD2 matches at 10 bases. The CDR3 sequence is 16 residues long. Germline-derived CDR1 and CDR2 are SSHAT and FNYEAQ (reference sequence). The CDR3 sequence is CASSLEAGGPYNEQFF. The CDR3 coding sequence is TGTGCTAGCAGCTTAGAAGCGGGAGGGCCATACAATGAGCAGTTCTTC.

The V call is TRBV30, the J call TRBJ1-3; D call uncertain. Germline lookup yields CDR1 GTSNPN and CDR2 SVGIG (reference sequence). This CDR3 is built from 14 residues. The V and J ends lost 5 bases and 0 bases respectively, with 11 bases between them. CDR3 in amino acids: CAWSLVHSGNTIYF. In DNA, the CDR3 is TGTGCCTGGTCCCTGGTACACTCTGGAAACACCATATATTTT.

V usage is TRBV3-1 and J usage is TRBJ2-1; 14 bases fit TRBD2. Per the germline V gene, CDR1 is LGHDT and CDR2 is YNNKEL (reference sequence). The V gene end was trimmed by 5 bases and the J gene end by 9 bases; junction bases not matched to a gene: 9. The CDR3 is 16 amino acids. The CDR3 loop is CASSVRLAGGPSEQFF. The CDR3 DNA follows: TGTGCCAGCAGCGTAAGACTAGCGGGAGGGCCAAGTGAGCAGTTCTTC.

In this sample, this clonotype turned up once. This chain links TRBV20-1 with TRBJ1-2; 7 bases are shared with TRBD1. CDR1 DFQATT and CDR2 SNEGSKA come from the germline V gene (reference sequence). The V segment lost 0 bases and the J segment 4 bases; nucleotides outside the gene matches: 5. The CDR3 has 14 residues. For the CDR3, the DNA is TGCAGTGCTAGAGATCCCAGGGGGGTCTATGGCTACACCTTC. It translates to CSARDPRGVYGYTF.

This rearrangement joins TRBV6-4 to TRBJ2-1; 9 bases match TRBD2. Germline CDR1 is MRHNA and CDR2 is SNTAGT. The V and J ends lost 4 bases and 9 bases, in that order; junction bases with no gene match: 7. The CDR3 has 14 amino acids. This CDR3 reads CASSALGLATEQFF. CDR3 nucleotides: TGTGCCAGCAGTGCCTTGGGACTAGCAACTGAGCAGTTCTTC.

The V call is TRBV29-1, the J call TRBJ2-2, with 12 bases fitting TRBD2. J was trimmed by 4 bases and V by 4 bases; bases with no gene match: 1. Germline V gene lookup returns CDR1 SQVTM and CDR2 ANQGSEA. The CDR3 extends over 14 amino acids. In DNA, the CDR3 is TGCAGCGTTGGACTAGCGGGAGTCACCGGGGAGCTGTTTTTT. Protein sequence: CSVGLAGVTGELFF.

V and J are TRBV4-1 and TRBJ2-3; no clear D. Germline CDR1 reads MGHRA; CDR2 reads YSYEKL. This CDR3 has 14 amino acids. V lost 4 bases and J lost 6, with 14 bases in between. CDR3 DNA sequence: TGCGCCAGCAGCCCGACTGGTGTCTGGGATACGCAGTATTTT. Translating it yields CASSPTGVWDTQYF.

CDR3 coding DNA: TGCAGTGGTCTTACAGGAGAGATAAACTATGGCTACACCTTC. Protein sequence: CSGLTGEINYGYTF. The gene calls are TRBV20-1 and TRBJ1-2, with D possibly matching TRBD1 (5 bases). Germline CDR1 is DFQATT and CDR2 is SNEGSKA (reference sequence). The CDR3 loop spans 14 amino acids. Trimming cost V 7 bases and J 2 bases, with 17 bases left between them.

The V and J genes are TRBV18 and TRBJ1-4; perhaps TRBD1 as D (5 bases). V was pared by 3 bases and J by 7 bases, with 9 bases between. The CDR3 has 13 amino acids. Germline assignment: CDR1 KGHSH and CDR2 LQKENI. The CDR3 region is CASSPQGFEKLFF. The CDR3 DNA follows: TGTGCCAGCTCACCCCAGGGTTTTGAAAAACTGTTTTTT.

The V call is TRBV12-3 or TRBV12-4, the J call TRBJ1-4; TRBD1 might be the D (6 bases). The CDR3 contains 14 residues. Trimming took 5 bases from V and 6 from J, leaving 13 bases between them. The CDR3 loop reads CASSRGAGYEKLFF. The CDR3 coding sequence is TGTGCCAGCAGTAGGGGGGCTGGGTATGAAAAACTGTTTTTT.

The rearrangement uses TRBV20-1 and TRBJ2-3; 8 nucleotides agree with TRBD2. J lost 2 bases, V lost 0 bases, and 10 bases had no gene match. The germline V gene encodes CDR1 DFQATT and CDR2 SNEGSKA (reference sequence). The CDR3 is 17 amino acids. The CDR3 DNA follows: TGCAGTGCTAGAGATCTTGGCAGCGGGAGTTACACAGATACGCAGTATTTT. Translation: CSARDLGSGSYTDTQYF.

This clonotype was seen a single time. V is TRBV3-1 and J is TRBJ2-4; possibly TRBD1 for D (5 bases). The CDR3 is 14 amino acids. Germline V CDR1 and CDR2: LGHDT, YNNKEL (reference sequence). Trimming stripped 4 bases from V and 3 bases from J, with 10 bases between. CDR3: CASSLGQYKNIQYF. CDR3 in DNA: TGTGCCAGCAGCCTCGGACAATACAAAAACATTCAGTACTTC.

This rearrangement joins TRBV25-1 to TRBJ2-7; no firm D call. CDR1 and CDR2 from the germline V gene are MGHDK and SYGVNS. The CDR3 runs to 14 residues. Trimming took off 0 bases at V and 4 bases at J, with 10 bases between the two ends. In nucleotides, the CDR3 is TGTGCCAGCAGTGAATATGAGAAAGGGTACGAGCAGTACTTC. It encodes CASSEYEKGYEQYF.

The V call is TRBV19, the J call TRBJ2-2, with 7 bases matching TRBD2. The CDR3 length is 16 residues. Germline V lookup: CDR1 LNHDA, CDR2 SQIVND (reference sequence). Unmatched junction bases numbered 10, after V lost 5 bases and J lost 4 bases. Written as DNA, the CDR3 is TGTGCCAGTAGTCCGCAGCTCCCGGGGGGCACCGGGGAGCTGTTTTTT. This encodes CASSPQLPGGTGELFF.

This chain joins TRBV29-1 and TRBJ1-1; D gene ambiguous. CDR1 and CDR2 from the germline V gene are SQVTM and ANQGSEA. V was shortened by 7 bases and J by 3 bases, with 9 bases between the two germline ends. The CDR3 is made up of 11 amino acids. The CDR3 sequence: CSETQHTEAFF. In DNA form, the CDR3 reads TGCAGCGAAACACAGCACACTGAAGCTTTCTTT.